A selection of T cell receptor beta chains follows, all from one sample in a study of CD8 T cells in ankylosing spondylitis. TCRdb reprocessed the 5' RACE reads via MiXCR and lists one record per CDR3 protein. The data contain some 120,000 distinct CDR3 sequences, around 7% of them singletons. Sequenced material: blood, either unsorted or a sorted T cell fraction (not recorded which). Receptors were obtained from a male donor with ankylosing spondylitis or in good health (not recorded which). Both conserved end residues are part of each CDR3. Fields, in order: V gene, D gene, CDR3 protein. D genes are given only for firm matches.

v_gene: TRBV13
d_gene: .
CDR3aa: CASSAPSTPGEKLFF

v_gene: TRBV20-1
d_gene: .
CDR3aa: CSARRSSDEQFF

v_gene: TRBV20-1
d_gene: TRBD2
CDR3aa: CSAREFIGGRGAYNEQFF

v_gene: TRBV5-1
d_gene: TRBD1
CDR3aa: CASSEGQDNSPLHF

v_gene: TRBV18
d_gene: .
CDR3aa: CASSPGISQGSLHF

v_gene: TRBV11-3
d_gene: .
CDR3aa: CASSQPPVNEQYF

v_gene: TRBV20-1
d_gene: .
CDR3aa: CSASPGGLKDTQYF

v_gene: TRBV6-5
d_gene: TRBD1
CDR3aa: CASSYPRYHRGSNYGYTF

v_gene: TRBV30
d_gene: .
CDR3aa: CAWSVTLVTNEQFF

v_gene: TRBV5-1
d_gene: TRBD1
CDR3aa: CASSHGQGEGGYTF

v_gene: TRBV12-3/TRBV12-4
d_gene: TRBD1
CDR3aa: CASQDRTSNTGELFF

v_gene: TRBV9
d_gene: .
CDR3aa: CASSVVRSGGGDTQYF

v_gene: TRBV5-1
d_gene: .
CDR3aa: CASSPAPGFEQYF

v_gene: TRBV29-1
d_gene: .
CDR3aa: CSGIGPTGAFF

v_gene: TRBV20-1
d_gene: .
CDR3aa: CSARVHREQYF

v_gene: TRBV28
d_gene: .
CDR3aa: CASSFQTGLAQETQYF